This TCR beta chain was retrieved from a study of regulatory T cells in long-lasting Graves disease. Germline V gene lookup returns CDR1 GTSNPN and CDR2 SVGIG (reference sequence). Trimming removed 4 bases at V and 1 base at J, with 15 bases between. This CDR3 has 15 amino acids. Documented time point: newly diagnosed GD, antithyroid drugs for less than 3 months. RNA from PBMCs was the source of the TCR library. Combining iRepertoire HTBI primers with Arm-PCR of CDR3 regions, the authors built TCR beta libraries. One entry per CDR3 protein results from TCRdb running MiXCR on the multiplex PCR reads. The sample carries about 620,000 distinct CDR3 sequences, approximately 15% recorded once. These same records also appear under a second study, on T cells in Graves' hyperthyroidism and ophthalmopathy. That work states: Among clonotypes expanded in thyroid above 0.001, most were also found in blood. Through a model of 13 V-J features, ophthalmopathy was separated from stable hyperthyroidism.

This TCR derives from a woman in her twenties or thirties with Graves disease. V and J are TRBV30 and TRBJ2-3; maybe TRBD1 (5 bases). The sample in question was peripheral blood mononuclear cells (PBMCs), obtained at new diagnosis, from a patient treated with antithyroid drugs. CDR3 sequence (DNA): TGTGCCTGGAAGGGCCATAGGGGCGGCACAGATACGCAGTATTTT. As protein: CAWKGHRGGTDTQYF.